This T cell receptor beta chain appears in the sequencing data of a study of blood T cell repertoires in COVID-19. Study information: Acute and convalescent COVID-19 samples came from the United States, Italy and Spain. T cells, B-cell-depleted T cells, or PBMCs supplied cDNA or gDNA.

The repertoire was sequenced with immunoSEQ multiplex PCR; TCRdb's copy has only in-frame clones and lacks some. The sample lists 20,000 to 30,000 clones, 66% occurring once. The CDR3 runs to 12 residues. Trimming pared 8 bases from V and 4 bases from J, leaving 10 bases between. CDR1 is MNHNY and CDR2 is SVGAGI in the germline V gene (reference sequence). Sequenced material: peripheral blood. The clonotype originates from a man aged 55 to 70 with active or convalescent COVID-19. The genes are TRBV6-6 and TRBJ2-3, with D unresolved. The CDR3 sequence: CASGLLADTQYF. CDR3 nucleotides: TGTGCCAGCGGGCTATTGGCAGATACGCAGTATTTT.